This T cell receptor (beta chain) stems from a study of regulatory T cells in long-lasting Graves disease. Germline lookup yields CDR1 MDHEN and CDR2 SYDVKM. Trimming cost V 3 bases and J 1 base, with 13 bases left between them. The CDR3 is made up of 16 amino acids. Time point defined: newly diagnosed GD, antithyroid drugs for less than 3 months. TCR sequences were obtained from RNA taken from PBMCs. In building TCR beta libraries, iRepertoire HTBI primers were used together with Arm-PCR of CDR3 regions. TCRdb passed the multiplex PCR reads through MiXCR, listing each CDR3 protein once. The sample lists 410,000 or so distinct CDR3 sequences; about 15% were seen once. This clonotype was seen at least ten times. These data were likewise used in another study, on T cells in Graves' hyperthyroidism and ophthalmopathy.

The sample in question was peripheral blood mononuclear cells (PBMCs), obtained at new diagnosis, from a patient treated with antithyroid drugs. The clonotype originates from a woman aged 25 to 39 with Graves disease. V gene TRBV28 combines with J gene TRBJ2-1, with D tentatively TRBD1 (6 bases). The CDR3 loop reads CASSLAGASSYNEQFF. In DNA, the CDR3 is TGTGCCAGCAGTTTGGCAGGGGCTTCGTCCTACAATGAGCAGTTCTTC.